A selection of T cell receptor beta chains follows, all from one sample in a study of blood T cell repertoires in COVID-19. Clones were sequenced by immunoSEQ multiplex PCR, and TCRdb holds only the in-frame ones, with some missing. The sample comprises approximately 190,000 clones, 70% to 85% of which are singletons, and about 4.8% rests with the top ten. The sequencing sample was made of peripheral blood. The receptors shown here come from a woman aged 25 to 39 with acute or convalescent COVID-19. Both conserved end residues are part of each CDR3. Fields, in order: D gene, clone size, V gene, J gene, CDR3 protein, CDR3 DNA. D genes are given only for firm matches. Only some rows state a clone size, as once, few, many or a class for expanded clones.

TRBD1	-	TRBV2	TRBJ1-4	CASRTGGATNEKLFF	TGTGCCAGCAGGACAGGGGGGGCAACTAATGAAAAACTGTTTTTT
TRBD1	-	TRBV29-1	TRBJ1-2	CSVGELGQSYYGYTF	TGCAGCGTGGGGGAGTTGGGACAGAGTTACTATGGCTACACCTTC
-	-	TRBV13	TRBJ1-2	CASSSRAVRYGYTF	TGTGCCAGCAGTTCCAGGGCAGTTAGGTATGGCTACACCTTC
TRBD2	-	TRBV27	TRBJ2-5	CASSYISGGRDAETQYF	TGTGCCAGCAGTTATATTAGCGGGGGCCGGGACGCGGAGACCCAGTACTTC
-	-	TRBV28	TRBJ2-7	CASLSRGSYEQYF	TGTGCCAGTCTTTCTAGGGGCTCATACGAGCAGTACTTC
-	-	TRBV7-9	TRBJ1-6	CASSPNAPGADSPLHF	TGTGCCAGCAGTCCTAATGCCCCAGGGGCGGATTCACCCCTCCACTTT
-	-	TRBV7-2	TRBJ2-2	CASSFLPIAGELFF	TGTGCCAGCAGCTTCCTCCCCATAGCCGGGGAGCTGTTTTTT
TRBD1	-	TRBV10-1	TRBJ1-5	CASSAKTGGSGQPQHF	TGCGCCAGCAGTGCCAAGACAGGGGGTTCAGGACAGCCCCAGCATTTT
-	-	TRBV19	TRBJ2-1	CASSTRRDNEQFF	TGTGCCAGTAGTACGCGACGGGACAATGAGCAGTTCTTC
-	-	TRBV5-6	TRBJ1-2	CASSLASVLASGYTF	TGTGCCAGCAGCTTGGCGTCGGTTTTAGCCAGTGGCTACACCTTC
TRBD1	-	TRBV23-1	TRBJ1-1	CASSLTPGQGRHTEAFF	TGCGCCAGCAGTCTCACACCGGGACAGGGGAGACACACTGAAGCTTTCTTT
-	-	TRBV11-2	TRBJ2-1	CASSFEFGNYNEQFF	TGTGCCAGCAGCTTCGAATTCGGGAATTACAATGAGCAGTTCTTC
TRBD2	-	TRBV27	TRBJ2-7	CASCPQGTSGYEQYF	TGTGCCAGCTGCCCTCAAGGGACTAGCGGTTACGAGCAGTACTTC
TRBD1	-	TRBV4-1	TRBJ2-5	CASSQGTTGEETQYF	TGCGCCAGCAGCCAAGGGACAACAGGGGAAGAGACCCAGTACTTC
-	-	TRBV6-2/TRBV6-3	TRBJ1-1	CASSYSKPGMNTEAFF	TGTGCCAGCAGTTACTCAAAGCCAGGCATGAACACTGAAGCTTTCTTT
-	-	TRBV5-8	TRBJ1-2	CASSLGQNLDPLHF	TGTGCCAGCAGCTTGGGACAGAATCTGGACCCTCTACACTTC
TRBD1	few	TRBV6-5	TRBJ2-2	CASSQGVSTGELFF	TGTGCCAGCAGCCAGGGGGTATCGACCGGGGAGCTGTTTTTT
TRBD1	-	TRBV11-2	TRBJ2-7	CASNRPGTGGYEQYF	TGTGCCAGCAACCGACCAGGGACAGGGGGATACGAGCAGTACTTC
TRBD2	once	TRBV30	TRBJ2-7	CAWSALAGAEQYF	TGTGCCTGGAGTGCGCTAGCGGGGGCCGAGCAGTACTTC
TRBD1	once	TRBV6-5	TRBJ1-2	CASRQTGEVGYTF	TGTGCCAGCAGGCAGACAGGGGAAGTTGGCTACACCTTC
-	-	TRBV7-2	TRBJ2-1	CASSPSQQTTNEQFF	TGTGCCAGCAGCCCAAGCCAACAGACAACTAATGAGCAGTTCTTC
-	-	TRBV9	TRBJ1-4	CASSVAGGGKLFF	TGTGCCAGCAGCGTAGCCGGGGGAGGTAAACTGTTTTTT
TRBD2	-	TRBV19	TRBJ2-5	CASSISSGGLETQYF	TGTGCCAGTAGTATATCCAGCGGGGGGCTGGAGACCCAGTACTTC
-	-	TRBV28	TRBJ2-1	CASSPPEEAYNEQFF	TGTGCCAGCAGTCCCCCCGAGGAGGCCTACAATGAGCAGTTCTTC
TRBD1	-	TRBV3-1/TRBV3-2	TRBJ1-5	CGGELRDRKLHNDQPQHF	TGTGGTGGGGAACTCCGGGACAGGAAACTACATAACGATCAGCCCCAGCATTTT
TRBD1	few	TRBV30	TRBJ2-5	CAWSDDLQGAHRQTQETQYF	TGTGCCTGGAGTGACGATTTACAGGGGGCGCATCGTCAAACACAAGAGACCCAGTACTTC
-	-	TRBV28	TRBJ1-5	CASSLIRQPQHF	TGTGCCAGCAGTTTAATTCGTCAGCCCCAGCATTTT
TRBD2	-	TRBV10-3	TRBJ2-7	CAISDPTSGSTYEQYF	TGTGCCATCAGTGACCCGACTAGCGGGTCAACCTACGAGCAGTACTTC
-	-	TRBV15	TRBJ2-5	CATSSRDFGTQYF	TGTGCCACCAGCAGCCGGGACTTCGGGACCCAGTACTTC
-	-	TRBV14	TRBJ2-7	CASSPREFSYEQYF	TGTGCCAGCAGCCCCCGGGAGTTCTCCTACGAGCAGTACTTC
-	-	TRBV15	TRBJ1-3	CATSRVGLGTGNTIYF	TGTGCCACCAGCAGAGTCGGACTGGGCACTGGAAACACCATATATTTT
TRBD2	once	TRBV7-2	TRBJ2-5	CASSFSGGQETQYF	TGTGCCAGCAGCTTTAGCGGGGGGCAAGAGACCCAGTACTTC
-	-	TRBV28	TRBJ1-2	CASSLWGADYGYTF	TGTGCCAGCAGTTTATGGGGGGCTGACTATGGCTACACCTTC
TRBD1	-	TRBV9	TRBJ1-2	CASSVGTGGSGYTF	TGTGCCAGCAGCGTTGGGACAGGGGGTAGTGGCTACACCTTC
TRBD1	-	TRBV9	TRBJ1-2	CASSAGDRDNYGYTF	TGTGCCAGCAGCGCTGGGGACAGGGATAACTATGGCTACACCTTC
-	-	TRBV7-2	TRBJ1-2	CASSVSQGGMDYGYTF	TGTGCCAGCAGCGTAAGCCAGGGCGGGATGGACTATGGCTACACCTTC
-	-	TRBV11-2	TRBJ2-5	CASSPFRETQYF	TGTGCCAGCAGCCCATTCCGGGAGACCCAGTACTTC